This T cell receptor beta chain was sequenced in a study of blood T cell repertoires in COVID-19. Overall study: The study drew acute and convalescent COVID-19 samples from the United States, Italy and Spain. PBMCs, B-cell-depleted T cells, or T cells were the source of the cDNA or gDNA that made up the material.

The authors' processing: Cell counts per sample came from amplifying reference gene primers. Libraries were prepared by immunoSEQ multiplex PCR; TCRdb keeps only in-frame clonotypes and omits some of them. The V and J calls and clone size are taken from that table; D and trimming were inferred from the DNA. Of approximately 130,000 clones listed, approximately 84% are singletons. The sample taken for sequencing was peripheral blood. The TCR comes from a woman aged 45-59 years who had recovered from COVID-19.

The CDR3 is CASSPLWGLPWEQYF. DNA for the CDR3: TGTGCCAGCAGCCCCCTCTGGGGCCTTCCATGGGAGCAGTACTTC. The V call is TRBV5-5, the J call TRBJ2-7; possibly TRBD1 for D (5 bases). This CDR3 spans 15 amino acids. Germline V gene sequence: CDR1 SGHKS, CDR2 YYEKEE (reference sequence). The germline V and J ends were trimmed by 4 bases and 7 bases, with 21 bases remaining between them.